This TCR beta chain was identified in a study of shared clonotypes between healthy human individuals (dated by TCRdb to 2020 to 2021). Turning to the overall study: The cohort included a few men and a couple of women between 18 and 49 years of age. For each donor, CD4 naive and CD4 memory were each run on three plates, CD8 naive on two plates, and CD8 memory on one plate. Blood TCR repertoires of about 5 healthy adults were deeply sequenced to estimate repertoire size and the extent of clonotype sharing between individuals. To increase sequencing depth and limit assay-specific biases, TCR repertoire library preparation and sequencing were carried out by different laboratories using diverse techniques. Between about 0.94 and 8.9 billion PBMCs per donor were obtained by leukapheresis. What the study reported, not specific to this receptor: The small number of donors limited the genetic and exposure-history diversity represented. Rarefaction of sorted-subset datasets indicated incomplete sequencing despite the large sequencing depth. Larger estimated clonotype richness was generally found for naive subsets than for memory subsets. Based on pairwise subsampling, the degree of clonotype sharing among donors was expected to be affected by sequencing depth. Higher generation probabilities were observed for clonotypes shared by all four sorted-subset donors than for non-shared clonotypes. Sampling was restricted to blood, and TCR repertoires in tissues likely differ from the TCR repertoires found in blood. Across several donors, around 5% of naive CD4, more than 3% of naive CD8, 2% to 2.5% of memory CD4, and about 0.44% of memory CD8 clonotypes were shared.

In regard to this clone: This clone's antigen is unknown. Per-base qualities were not stored, and no clone one base away is much larger.

The germline V gene supplies CDR1 SGHDT and CDR2 YYEEEE. Relative to germline, V is 4 bases shorter and J is 6 bases shorter, with 6 bases between their ends. There are 11 amino acids in the CDR3, from cysteine to phenylalanine inclusive. Only CDR3 DNA is held: 33 bases, read in frame from base 1. The donors were healthy, HIV-negative adults with no recently reported acute infections or vaccinations. Only Caucasian adults living in Nashville, Tennessee, USA were represented among the donors. CD4+ T cells were enriched by magnetic negative selection; naive cells were then positively selected on CD45RA, and the negative fraction formed the memory subset. After blood collection by leukapheresis, PBMCs were isolated using Ficoll-Histopaque density gradient centrifugation and then cryopreserved in the vapor phase of liquid nitrogen. Analytical flow cytometry was used to check the purity and quantity of each magnetically sorted T cell population. Genomic DNA was isolated from each sorted fraction and quantified by UV absorbance on a Nanodrop 2000c.

Using the deep immunoSEQ assay, multiplex PCR amplified TCR CDR3 regions from genomic DNA. Extracted genomic DNA from each cell subset was spread evenly across all wells of several immunoSEQ 96-well plates, with each plate serving as a replicate. Each replicate PCR for sorted subsets received about 200 ng genomic DNA, equal to some 32,000 T cell genomes. The purified libraries were quantified using a Qubit 3.0 fluorometer, sized with a Bioanalyzer 2100, and then quantified again using the KAPA Library Quantification kit. A separate single-read 150-cycle Illumina NextSeq 550 flow cell was used to sequence each immunoSEQ 96-well plate. In the original analysis: Because the immunoSEQ output held only junctional sequences and lacked quality scores, the filtering could not match the filtering applied to full-length reads. To assign V/J genes and CDR3, sequences were annotated using PyIR, a Python wrapper for IgBLAST v1.9, with IMGT germline references. Any read was removed if the V/J assignment was weak (E-value above 1e-6), the CDR3 was missing, or the read contained stop codons, out-of-frame junctions, or ambiguous translated residues. A V3J clonotype was defined by an identical inferred V gene, J gene, and CDR3 amino acid sequence. Percentage overlap between repertoires was calculated by dividing the number of shared unique clonotypes by the size of the smaller repertoire. Three approaches were used to assess repertoire richness: RTK rarefaction, the Chao1 estimator, and Recon v2.1 estimates of unobserved clonotypes. OLGA was used to compute generation probabilities for all TCRbeta clonotypes that the gDNA method yielded from four donors. In TCRdb, the immuneACCESS table is reduced to in-frame sequences with V and J assigned. These tables do not hold every clone; where another copy was compared, an unresolved V gene accounts for under half, and the others remain unexplained. The DNA was the basis for D and trimming; V, J and clone size are from that table. The sample profile shows roughly 1,500,000 clones; approximately 98.5% of them were found once. The top ten hold roughly 0.36% of the sample.

The receptor chain draws on TRBV5-6 and TRBJ2-3; the D gene assignment is ambiguous. The receptor's source is a man aged 25 to 40 in good health. Input material: naive CD4+ T cells sorted from blood. According to the study, the label for this sample's cell subset or site signals: CD45RA+ positively selected. The DNA is TGTGCCAGCAGCCGCAGGGATACGCAGTATTTT. This sequence encodes CASSRRDTQYF.